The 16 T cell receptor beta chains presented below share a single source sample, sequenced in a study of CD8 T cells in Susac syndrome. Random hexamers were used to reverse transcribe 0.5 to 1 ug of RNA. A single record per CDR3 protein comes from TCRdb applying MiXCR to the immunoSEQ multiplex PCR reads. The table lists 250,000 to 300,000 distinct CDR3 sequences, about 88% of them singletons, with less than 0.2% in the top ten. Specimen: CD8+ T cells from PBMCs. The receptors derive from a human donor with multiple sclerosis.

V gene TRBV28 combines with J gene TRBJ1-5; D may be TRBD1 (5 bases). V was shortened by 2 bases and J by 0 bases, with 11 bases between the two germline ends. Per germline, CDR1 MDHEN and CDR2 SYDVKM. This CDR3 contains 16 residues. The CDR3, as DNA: TGTGCCAGCAGTTTAGGGCTAGGGACTAGCAATCAGCCCCAGCATTTT. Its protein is CASSLGLGTSNQPQHF.

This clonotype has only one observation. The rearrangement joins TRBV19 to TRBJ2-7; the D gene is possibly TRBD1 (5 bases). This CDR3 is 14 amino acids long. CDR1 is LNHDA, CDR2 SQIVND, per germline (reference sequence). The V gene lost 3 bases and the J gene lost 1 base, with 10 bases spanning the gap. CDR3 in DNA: TGTGCCAGTAGTATCGTAGGGGCTTCCTACGAGCAGTACTTC. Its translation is CASSIVGASYEQYF. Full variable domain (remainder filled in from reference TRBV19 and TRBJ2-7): DGGITQSPKYLFRKEGQNVTLSCEQNLNHDAMYWYRQDPGQGLRLIYYSQIVNDFQKGDIAEGYSVSREKKESFPLTVTSAQKNPTAFYLCASSIVGASYEQYFGPGTRLTVT.

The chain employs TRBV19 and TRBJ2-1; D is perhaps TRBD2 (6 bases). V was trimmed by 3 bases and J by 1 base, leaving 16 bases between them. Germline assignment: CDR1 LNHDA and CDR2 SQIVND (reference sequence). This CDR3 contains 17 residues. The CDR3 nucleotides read TGTGCCAGTAGTATCGAGGGGACTCGGTGGTCCTACAATGAGCAGTTCTTC. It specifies CASSIEGTRWSYNEQFF.

CDR3 DNA sequence: TGTGCCTGGAGTGTTTGGAGCGGCTCGGGGAATGGCTACACCTTC. Translated: CAWSVWSGSGNGYTF. The chain couples TRBV30 to TRBJ1-2, with D unclear. Trimming pared 0 bases from V and 6 bases from J, leaving 17 bases between. CDR3 length equals 15 residues. The germline CDR1 and CDR2 sequences are GTSNPN and SVGIG (reference sequence).

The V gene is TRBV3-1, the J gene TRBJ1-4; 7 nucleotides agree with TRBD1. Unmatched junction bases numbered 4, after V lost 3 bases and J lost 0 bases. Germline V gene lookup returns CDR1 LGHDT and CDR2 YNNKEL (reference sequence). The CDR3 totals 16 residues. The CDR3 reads CASSHLTGATNEKLFF. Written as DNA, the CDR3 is TGTGCCAGCAGCCATCTCACAGGGGCAACTAATGAAAAACTGTTTTTT.

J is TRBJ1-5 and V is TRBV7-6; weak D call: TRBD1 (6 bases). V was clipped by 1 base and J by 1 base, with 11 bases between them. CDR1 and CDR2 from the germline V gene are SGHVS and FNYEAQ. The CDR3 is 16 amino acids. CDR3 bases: TGTGCCAGCAGCTTAGGACGCCAGGGGAGCAATCAGCCCCAGCATTTT. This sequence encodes CASSLGRQGSNQPQHF.

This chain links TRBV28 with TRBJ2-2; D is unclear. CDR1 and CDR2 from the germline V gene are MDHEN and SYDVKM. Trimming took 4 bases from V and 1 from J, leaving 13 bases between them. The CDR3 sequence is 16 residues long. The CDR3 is CASSSGRLLNTGELFF. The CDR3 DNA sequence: TGTGCCAGCAGTTCCGGACGCCTACTGAACACCGGGGAGCTGTTTTTT.

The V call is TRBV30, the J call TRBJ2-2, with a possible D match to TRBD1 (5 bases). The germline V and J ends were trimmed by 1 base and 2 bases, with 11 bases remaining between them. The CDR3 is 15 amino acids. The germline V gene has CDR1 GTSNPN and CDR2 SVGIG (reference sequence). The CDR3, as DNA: TGTGCCTGGAGTGCGACAGCCTTAAACACCGGGGAGCTGTTTTTT. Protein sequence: CAWSATALNTGELFF.

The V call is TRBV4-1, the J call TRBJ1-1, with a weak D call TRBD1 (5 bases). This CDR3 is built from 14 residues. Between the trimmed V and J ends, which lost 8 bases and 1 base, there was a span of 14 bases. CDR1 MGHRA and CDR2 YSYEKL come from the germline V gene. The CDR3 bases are TGCGCCAGCTTCGGGCGGGACGGGAACACTGAAGCTTTCTTT. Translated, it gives CASFGRDGNTEAFF.

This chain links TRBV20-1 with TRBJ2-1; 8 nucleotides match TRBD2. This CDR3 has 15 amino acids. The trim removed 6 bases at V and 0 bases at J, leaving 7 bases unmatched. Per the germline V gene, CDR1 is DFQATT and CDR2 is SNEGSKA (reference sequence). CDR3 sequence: CSAPSGSLSYNEQFF. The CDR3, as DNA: TGCAGTGCACCAAGCGGGAGCCTCTCCTACAATGAGCAGTTCTTC.

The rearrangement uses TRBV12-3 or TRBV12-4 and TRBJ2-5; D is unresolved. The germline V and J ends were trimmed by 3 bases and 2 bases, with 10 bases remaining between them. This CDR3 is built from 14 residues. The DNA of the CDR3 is TGTGCCAGCAGTTTCTTCGGCCCTCAAGAGACCCAGTACTTC. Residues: CASSFFGPQETQYF.

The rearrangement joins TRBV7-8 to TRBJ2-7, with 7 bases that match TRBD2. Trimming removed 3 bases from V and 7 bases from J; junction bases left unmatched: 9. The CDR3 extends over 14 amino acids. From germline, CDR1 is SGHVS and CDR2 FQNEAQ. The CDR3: CASSFRGSAWEQYF. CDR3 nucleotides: TGTGCCAGCAGCTTTCGCGGGAGTGCTTGGGAGCAGTACTTC.

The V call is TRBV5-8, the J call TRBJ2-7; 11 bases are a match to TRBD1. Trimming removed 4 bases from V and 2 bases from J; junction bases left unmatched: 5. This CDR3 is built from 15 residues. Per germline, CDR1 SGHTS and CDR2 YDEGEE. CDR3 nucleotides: TGTGCCAGCAGCGGGGGACAGGGGGTAGCCTACGAGCAGTACTTC. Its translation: CASSGGQGVAYEQYF. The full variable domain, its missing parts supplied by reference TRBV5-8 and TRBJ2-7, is EAGVTQSPTHLIKTRGQQATLRCSPISGHTSVYWYQQALGLGLQFLLWYDEGEERNRGNFPPRFSGRQFPNYSSELNVNALELEDSALYLCASSGGQGVAYEQYFGPGTRLTVT.

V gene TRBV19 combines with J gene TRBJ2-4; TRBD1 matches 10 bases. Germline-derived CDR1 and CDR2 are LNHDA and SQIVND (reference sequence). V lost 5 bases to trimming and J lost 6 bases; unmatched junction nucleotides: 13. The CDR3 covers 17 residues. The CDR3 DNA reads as TGTGCCAGTAGTTCATTTTTCGGGACAGGGGCCCTAAACATTCAGTACTTC. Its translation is CASSSFFGTGALNIQYF.

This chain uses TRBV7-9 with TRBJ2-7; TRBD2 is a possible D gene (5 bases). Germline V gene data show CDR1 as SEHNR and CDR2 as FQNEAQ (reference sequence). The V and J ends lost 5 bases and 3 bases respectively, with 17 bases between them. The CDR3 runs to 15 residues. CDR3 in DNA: TGTGCCAGCAGCAACTTAGGAGGAATAATCTACGAGCAGTACTTC. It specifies CASSNLGGIIYEQYF.

The CDR3 protein is CASSLGFPYEQYF. CDR3 DNA: TGTGCCAGCAGTTTAGGGTTTCCCTACGAGCAGTACTTC. The rearrangement links TRBV12-3 or TRBV12-4 to TRBJ2-7; the D is unclear. V was clipped by 1 base and J by 2 bases, with 6 bases between them. This CDR3 is 13 amino acids long.